This T cell receptor beta chain is from a study of CD8+ T cells in alopecia areata. Overall study context: For 6 to 18 months, tofacitinib was taken, and 6 months off drug followed. Findings and limits, study-wide: In lesional scalp, particularly from alopecia totalis/universalis, clonality was higher than in normal scalp.

From alopecia areata patients, lesional scalp punch biopsies and peripheral blood were collected. Investigators sorted PBMCs to obtain both CD4+ and CD8+ T cells. RNA extraction and reverse transcription yielded cDNA as sequencing template. The table came from immunoSEQ multiplex PCR; TCRdb's copy has only in-frame clones and leaves some out. The profile covers around 140,000 clones, with roughly three fifths appearing a single time and about 6.8% taken by the ten largest. This clone was detected only a few times. Its antigen is unknown. CDR3 length: 12 amino acids. The germline V gene encodes CDR1 MDHEN and CDR2 SYDVKM. The ends were cut back, 6 bases at V and 2 bases at J, with 5 bases in the middle.

This receptor was obtained from a human donor with alopecia areata. The V and J genes are TRBV28 and TRBJ1-5; D remains ambiguous. Sequencing was performed on CD4+ T cells sorted from blood, taken at week 0. The CDR3: CASSERNQPQHF. The CDR3 DNA sequence: TGTGCCAGCAGCGAACGCAATCAGCCCCAGCATTTT.